These 21 T cell receptor beta chains were all obtained from the same sample, sequenced in a study of cytomegalovirus exposure and HLA in healthy donors. The PCR contained 60 Vbeta and 13 Jbeta primers. Profiled with immunoSEQ multiplex PCR; TCRdb holds only in-frame clones, not every one. The table has under 200,000 clones, roughly 87% seen once. Sequencing was performed on PBMCs. Receptors originate from a woman aged 45 to 65 in good health and CMV-seronegative.

This sequence joins TRBV5-1 and TRBJ2-7, with TRBD2 identical over 8 bases. The germline V gene encodes CDR1 SGHRS and CDR2 YFSETQ. There are 14 residues in the CDR3. V shed 4 bases, J shed 5 bases, and the junction held 8 bases outside the gene matches. The CDR3 loop reads CASSAGLGSHEQYF. As DNA, the CDR3 is TGCGCCAGCAGCGCGGGACTAGGGTCCCACGAGCAGTACTTC.

V and J are TRBV27 and TRBJ2-2; TRBD1 matches 10 bases. The V gene's germline CDR1 is MNHEY and CDR2 SMNVEV (reference sequence). With 5 bases clipped from V and 1 base from J, the junction kept 4 bases outside the gene matches. The CDR3 is 16 residues long. The CDR3 sequence is CASSLWDRGNTGELFF. The CDR3 nucleotides read TGTGCCAGCAGTCTATGGGACAGGGGGAACACCGGGGAGCTGTTTTTT.

The rearrangement joins TRBV2 to TRBJ1-1; TRBD1 aligns across 7 bases. The germline CDR1 and CDR2 sequences are SNHLY and FYNNEI. CDR3 length equals 12 residues. V gave up 8 bases and J gave up 3 bases; unmatched junction bases: 3. The CDR3 coding sequence is TGTGCCAGCGGACAGGACGACACTGAAGCTTTCTTT. Protein: CASGQDDTEAFF.

V usage is TRBV7-9 and J usage is TRBJ1-2; possibly TRBD1 for D (5 bases). The CDR3 extends over 16 amino acids. V was shortened by 1 base and J by 0 bases, with 12 bases between the two germline ends. Germline CDR1 SEHNR, CDR2 FQNEAQ (reference sequence). The CDR3 spells CASSLDVGRSNYGYTF. CDR3 in DNA: TGTGCCAGCAGCTTAGACGTGGGGCGGTCTAACTATGGCTACACCTTC.

The chain combines TRBV30 with TRBJ2-7; D is perhaps TRBD2 (6 bases). CDR3 length: 14 residues. Germline V lookup: CDR1 GTSNPN, CDR2 SVGIG (reference sequence). V was shortened by 0 bases and J by 3 bases, with 12 bases between the two germline ends. In DNA, the CDR3 is TGTGCCTGGAGTGTACGTGGGGGGTTCTACGAGCAGTACTTC. Translating gives CAWSVRGGFYEQYF.

V usage is TRBV5-4 and J usage is TRBJ2-3, with TRBD2 matching over 13 bases. The CDR3 loop spans 16 amino acids. Germline V gene data show CDR1 as SGHNT and CDR2 as YYREEE (reference sequence). Trimming cost V 7 bases and J 4 bases; bases outside gene matches: 9. CDR3 protein: CASLLRTSGSSDTQYF. In DNA form, the CDR3 reads TGTGCCAGCCTCCTAAGGACTAGCGGGAGTTCAGATACGCAGTATTTT.

V and J are TRBV5-4 and TRBJ2-3; TRBD2 agrees at 7 bases. The CDR3 is 14 amino acids. Germline CDR1 and CDR2: SGHNT and YYREEE (reference sequence). V shed 7 bases and J 0 bases; nucleotides not matched to a gene: 5. The CDR3 here is CASSSSGSTDTQYF. The CDR3 DNA reads TGTGCCAGCTCGAGTAGCGGGAGCACAGATACGCAGTATTTT.

The V gene is TRBV5-1, the J gene TRBJ2-3, with TRBD2 identical over 13 bases. Germline lookup yields CDR1 SGHRS and CDR2 YFSETQ. V shed 4 bases, J shed 4 bases, and the junction held 9 bases outside the gene matches. This CDR3 is built from 17 residues. The CDR3 sequence is CASSGRTSGRMADTQYF. CDR3 in DNA: TGCGCCAGCAGCGGGAGGACTAGCGGGAGAATGGCAGATACGCAGTATTTT.

This chain connects TRBV5-1 to TRBJ2-3, with D possibly being TRBD2 (7 bases). Germline V gene lookup returns CDR1 SGHRS and CDR2 YFSETQ. Trimming cost V 0 bases and J 2 bases, with 16 bases left between them. This CDR3 has 17 residues. CDR3 sequence reads: CASSLVPSGGPTDTQYF. Here the CDR3 DNA reads TGCGCCAGCAGCTTGGTACCTTCGGGGGGCCCCACAGATACGCAGTATTTT.

V gene TRBV28 combines with J gene TRBJ1-5, with 9 bases lining up with TRBD1. The ends lost 6 bases at V and 4 bases at J; junction bases unmatched: 7. This CDR3 spans 15 amino acids. Germline CDR1 reads MDHEN; CDR2 reads SYDVKM. This chain's CDR3 is CASRNPGQGNQPQHF. CDR3 DNA sequence: TGTGCCAGCAGAAATCCGGGACAGGGTAATCAGCCCCAGCATTTT.

This rearrangement joins TRBV28 to TRBJ1-5; D might be TRBD1 (6 bases). V dropped 5 bases and J dropped 0 bases, with 14 bases sitting between them. The CDR3 is 16 residues long. Germline CDR1 and CDR2: MDHEN and SYDVKM. CDR3 bases: TGTGCCAGCAGTCTAAGACAGGTAGATAGCAATCAGCCCCAGCATTTT. Translating it yields CASSLRQVDSNQPQHF.

The chain has TRBV7-8 and TRBJ1-4, with 9 bases fitting TRBD1. CDR1 and CDR2 from the germline V gene are SGHVS and FQNEAQ. The CDR3 extends over 16 amino acids. Losses at the gene ends were 5 bases for V and 10 bases for J; bases not matched to a gene: 14. Here the CDR3 reads CASSPWPGQGAGKLFF. The CDR3 nucleotides read TGTGCCAGCAGCCCCTGGCCGGGACAGGGTGCCGGAAAACTGTTTTTT.

J is TRBJ1-1 and V is TRBV15, with D unclear. The CDR3 consists of 12 residues. Germline lookup yields CDR1 LNHNV and CDR2 YYDKDF (reference sequence). The V end was cut by 5 bases, the J end by 5 bases, with 9 bases between. The CDR3 here is CATSFGQTEAFF. For the CDR3, the DNA is TGTGCCACCAGCTTTGGGCAAACTGAAGCTTTCTTT.

This clone was observed a few times. The chain uses TRBV5-1 and TRBJ2-7; 9 bases fit TRBD1. After removal of 2 bases from V and 4 bases from J, the junction contained 4 bases not matched to a gene. CDR1 and CDR2 (germline): SGHRS, YFSETQ. The CDR3 is made up of 14 amino acids. The CDR3 reads CASSFSTGGYEQYF. CDR3 bases: TGCGCCAGCAGCTTTTCGACAGGGGGTTACGAGCAGTACTTC.

The chain has TRBV2 and TRBJ2-5; 9 nucleotides align to TRBD2. Per germline, CDR1 SNHLY and CDR2 FYNNEI. The CDR3 is made up of 14 amino acids. V lost 3 bases to trimming and J lost 4 bases; unmatched junction nucleotides: 3. DNA of the CDR3: TGTGCCAGCAGTGACCCAGCGGGAGGAGAGACCCAGTACTTC. Residues: CASSDPAGGETQYF.

V usage is TRBV30 and J usage is TRBJ1-1, with a tentative D call TRBD1 (5 bases). Between the trimmed V and J ends, which lost 3 bases and 0 bases, there was a span of 17 bases. Germline assignment: CDR1 GTSNPN and CDR2 SVGIG (reference sequence). This CDR3 spans 16 amino acids. Here the CDR3 DNA reads TGTGCCTGGAGCGCTTCAGGGTCCGCCATGAACACTGAAGCTTTCTTT. Residues: CAWSASGSAMNTEAFF. Full variable domain (rest looked up from reference TRBV30 and TRBJ1-1): SQTIHQWPATLVQPVGSPLSLECTVEGTSNPNLYWYRQAAGRGLQLLFYSVGIGQISSEVPQNLSASRPQDRQFILSSKKLLLSDSGFYLCAWSASGSAMNTEAFFGQGTRLTVV.

The chain has TRBV9 and TRBJ1-6; no clear D gene. The CDR3 contains 14 residues. In germline, CDR1 is SGDLS, CDR2 YYNGEE. Deletions cut 0 bases from V and 10 bases from J, with 11 bases between. CDR3 region: CASSVGLHSSPLHF. The DNA of the CDR3 is TGTGCCAGCAGCGTAGGGTTACATTCCTCACCCCTCCACTTT. Full variable domain (missing parts from reference TRBV9 and TRBJ1-6): DSGVTQTPKHLITATGQRVTLRCSPRSGDLSVYWYQQSLDQGLQFLIQYYNGEERAKGNILERFSAQQFPDLHSELNLSSLELGDSALYFCASSVGLHSSPLHFGNGTRLTVT.

V gene TRBV6-4 combines with J gene TRBJ1-2, with 9 bases lining up with TRBD1. This CDR3 is built from 17 residues. The V gene end was trimmed by 3 bases and the J gene end by 2 bases; junction bases not matched to a gene: 10. Germline V gene lookup returns CDR1 MRHNA and CDR2 SNTAGT. Written as DNA, the CDR3 is TGTGCCAGCAGTGAGGGGATACCGGGACAGGGAAACTATGGCTACACCTTC. It yields the protein CASSEGIPGQGNYGYTF.

The CDR3 nucleotides are TGCGCCAGCAGCTTGTTCGGCACTGAAGCTTTCTTT. The encoded protein is CASSLFGTEAFF. The chain links TRBV5-1 to TRBJ1-1; no definite D call. Germline V lookup: CDR1 SGHRS, CDR2 YFSETQ. The CDR3 length is 12 residues. Trimming removed 1 base from V and 4 bases from J, with 5 bases in between. The variable domain in full, with the rest retrieved from reference TRBV5-1 and TRBJ1-1, is KAGVTQTPRYLIKTRGQQVTLSCSPISGHRSVSWYQQTPGQGLQFLFEYFSETQRNKGNFPGRFSGRQFSNSRSEMNVSTLELGDSALYLCASSLFGTEAFFGQGTRLTVV.

This chain uses TRBV14 with TRBJ1-2, with D hard to call. Germline CDR1 and CDR2: SGHDN and FVKESK. Trimming pared 3 bases from V and 4 bases from J, leaving 9 bases between. This CDR3 region has 13 residues. CDR3 region: CASSHGPSYGYTF. The CDR3 DNA follows: TGTGCCAGCAGCCATGGGCCCTCCTATGGCTACACCTTC.

V and J are TRBV27 and TRBJ1-1; TRBD1 agrees at 7 bases. Trimming took 2 bases from V and 3 from J; bases not matched to a gene: 6. This CDR3 is built from 15 residues. Germline V gene sequence: CDR1 MNHEY, CDR2 SMNVEV (reference sequence). CDR3 sequence reads: CASSLTTTGDTEAFF. CDR3 bases: TGTGCCAGCAGTTTAACTACAACAGGGGACACTGAAGCTTTCTTT.